A selection of T cell receptor beta chains follows, all from one sample in a study of blood T cells in healthy people across ages. TCRdb recomputed calls from the 5' RACE reads with MiXCR, one row per CDR3 protein. This table holds hundreds of thousands of distinct CDR3 sequences, about a quarter found once. The sample also formed part of further work on T cells of mothers and their children.

The sequenced sample was blood. The receptors originated from a boy between 2 and 10 years old in good health. CDR3s include the opening cysteine and the closing phenylalanine or tryptophan.

cdr3_aa,v_call,cdr3_length
CSVEGGQGGPNYGYTF,TRBV29-1,16
CASSYGGENTEAFF,TRBV6-2/TRBV6-3,14
CAWSGPGHPNTEAFF,TRBV30,15
CASSYPGQGGFPDTQYF,TRBV6-2/TRBV6-3,17
CSASGIGGAPYEQYF,TRBV20-1,15
CAISQFGLAGGETQYF,TRBV10-3,16
CASSFDRVSGNTIYF,TRBV12-3/TRBV12-4,15
CASSLVEGGSTNEKLFF,TRBV12-3/TRBV12-4,17
CASSAAFGTLGEKLFF,TRBV6-1,16
CASSEMGRGNRPGNTIYF,TRBV2,18
CASGRLAPSYEQYF,TRBV3-1,14
CASSQVPRYEQYF,TRBV14,13
CSASWAESSYEQYF,TRBV20-1,14
CASSILVRPDTQYF,TRBV27,14
CASSARTGYNEQFF,TRBV25-1,14
CASSSPGGAKQETQYF,TRBV12-3/TRBV12-4,16
CSGGAYRNTEAFF,TRBV29-1,13
CASTDSGAGTTTDTQYF,TRBV2,17
CASSLAVYRPGGYTF,TRBV7-2,15
CASSNRGNYGYTF,TRBV7-9,13
CASSYPGTSGSGELFF,TRBV6-2/TRBV6-3,16
CASSYEGNIQYF,TRBV6-6,12
CASSTGLYGYTF,TRBV6-1,12
CASSLGREDGYTF,TRBV7-9,13
CASSWGKTYEQYF,TRBV27,13
CASSDPTGNTEAFF,TRBV5-1,14
CASSLDPRDGYTF,TRBV7-9,13
CAIGLLQGTGANVLTF,TRBV10-3,16
CSANQKYEQYF,TRBV20-1,11
CASIPGGRIDSNQPQHF,TRBV12-3/TRBV12-4,17
CASSGGQGAQETQYF,TRBV9,15
CASSLGRGVTEAFF,TRBV7-9,14
CASSFRTSAHYNEQFF,TRBV5-6,16
CASSPLDREYEQYF,TRBV27,14
CASSLEGTSETQYF,TRBV11-2,14
CASSQELASVEQYF,TRBV3-1,14
CASRMLGDTEAFF,TRBV27,13
CASDSDSSTDTQYF,TRBV5-1,14
CSAALEHPSTDTQYF,TRBV20-1,15
CASSTGTGTPGANVLTF,TRBV6-4,17
CASSRGALFTNYGYTF,TRBV6-5,16
CASSLQPNTEAFF,TRBV5-6,13
CASSQQGQETQYF,TRBV16,13
CASSSGQGSRYTDTQYF,TRBV5-6,17
CASSELFTENYGYTF,TRBV6-1,15
CASISAATSGNTIYF,TRBV28,15
CASSFGRNNEQFF,TRBV3-1,13
CASSKGGGTNEKLFF,TRBV6-5,15
CASKPWQGSGPDTQYF,TRBV27,16
CSAPKPPLETQYF,TRBV20-1,13
CASSIGLAGVKNIQYF,TRBV5-5,16
CASSTGTRSINEQFF,TRBV5-1,15
CSAVTTFSPAPEAFF,TRBV20-1,15